The 10 T cell receptor beta chains reported below all come from one sample, sequenced in a study of cytomegalovirus exposure and HLA in healthy donors. Vbeta (60) and Jbeta (13) primers were used in the PCR. Method: immunoSEQ multiplex PCR; TCRdb's copy keeps in-frame clones and lacks some. In the table there are approximately 84,000 clones, about three quarters of which are singletons. Sequencing used PBMCs. These receptors all come from a male donor in good health and CMV-seropositive.

V usage is TRBV5-1 and J usage is TRBJ2-2, with D possibly being TRBD2 (6 bases). V lost 3 bases, J lost 6 bases, and 12 bases lay in between. The CDR3 sequence is 14 residues long. CDR1 and CDR2 (germline): SGHRS, YFSETQ. The CDR3 sequence: CASSSGLIAGELFF. The CDR3 nucleotides are TGCGCCAGCAGCTCGGGACTGATCGCCGGGGAGCTGTTTTTT.

V and J are TRBV25-1 and TRBJ2-6; D not certain. Germline V lookup: CDR1 MGHDK, CDR2 SYGVNS. V lost 5 bases and J lost 2, with 4 bases in between. The CDR3 has 13 amino acids. Here the CDR3 reads CASSYTGANVLTF. The CDR3 region has the DNA TGTGCCAGCAGTTATACTGGGGCCAACGTCCTGACTTTC.

CDR3 nucleotides: TGTGCCACCCAAGGAGGCTTTGGAAACACCATATATTTT. This codes for CATQGGFGNTIYF. The chain links TRBV7-8 to TRBJ1-3; D uncertain. Germline V gives CDR1 SGHVS, CDR2 FQNEAQ. Between the trimmed V and J ends, which lost 10 bases and 3 bases, there was a span of 13 bases. The length of the CDR3 is 13 residues.

The chain combines TRBV5-1 with TRBJ2-3, with D tentatively TRBD2 (5 bases). The germline V gene has CDR1 SGHRS and CDR2 YFSETQ. The CDR3 spans 15 residues. Deletions cut 2 bases from V and 4 bases from J, with 14 bases between. CDR3 sequence: CASSLGLPSADTQYF. CDR3 DNA sequence: TGCGCCAGCAGCTTAGGACTGCCGTCGGCAGATACGCAGTATTTT.

The chain employs TRBV11-2 and TRBJ1-1; maybe TRBD1 (5 bases). This CDR3 has 15 residues. Trimming left V 0 bases short and J 5 bases short, with 13 bases between. Germline CDR1 reads SGHAT; CDR2 reads FQNNGV. The CDR3 loop reads CASSLEGRGGTEAFF. The CDR3 nucleotides are TGTGCCAGCAGCTTAGAAGGGAGGGGAGGAACTGAAGCTTTCTTT.

The gene calls are TRBV30 and TRBJ2-5; D is ambiguous. The ends were cut back, 0 bases at V and 4 bases at J, with 6 bases in the middle. The CDR3 contains 12 residues. Germline CDR1 is GTSNPN and CDR2 is SVGIG (reference sequence). The CDR3, as DNA: TGTGCCTGGAGTGTATCGGGAGAGACCCAGTACTTC. It codes for CAWSVSGETQYF. The full variable domain, rest sourced from reference TRBV30 and TRBJ2-5, is SQTIHQWPATLVQPVGSPLSLECTVEGTSNPNLYWYRQAAGRGLQLLFYSVGIGQISSEVPQNLSASRPQDRQFILSSKKLLLSDSGFYLCAWSVSGETQYFGPGTRLLVL.

This chain links TRBV7-3 with TRBJ2-3, with 10 positions matching TRBD1. The V segment lost 4 bases and the J segment 5 bases; nucleotides outside the gene matches: 6. The germline V gene encodes CDR1 SGHTA and CDR2 FQGTGA. The CDR3 consists of 15 residues. CDR3 sequence reads: CASSSGQGRRDTQYF. CDR3 DNA: TGTGCCAGCAGCTCGGGACAGGGGAGAAGAGATACGCAGTATTTT.

The J gene is TRBJ2-2, the V gene TRBV5-1, with unresolved D. Trimming stripped 3 bases from V and 7 bases from J, with 13 bases between. There are 14 residues in the CDR3. The germline V gene encodes CDR1 SGHRS and CDR2 YFSETQ. The CDR3 loop is CASSSSTPSGELFF. CDR3 DNA sequence: TGCGCCAGCAGCTCATCGACCCCTAGCGGGGAGCTGTTTTTT.

V and J are TRBV7-2 and TRBJ2-3; 10 positions agree with TRBD1. This CDR3 comprises 18 residues. The V gene end was trimmed by 4 bases and the J gene end by 6 bases; junction bases not matched to a gene: 16. From germline, CDR1 is SGHTA and CDR2 FQGNSA. CDR3 amino acids: CASSSRQGAGGRLDTQYF. As DNA, the CDR3 is TGTGCCAGCAGCTCGCGACAGGGGGCTGGCGGGAGGTTGGATACGCAGTATTTT.

This clone appeared once. V gene TRBV29-1 combines with J gene TRBJ2-5; D is undetermined. The CDR3 extends over 13 amino acids. V was cut by 4 bases and J by 5 bases, with 14 bases left in between. The germline CDR1 and CDR2 sequences are SQVTM and ANQGSEA. The DNA of the CDR3 is TGCAGCGTTGCCCTAGGAGTGAAGGAGACCCAGTACTTC. This encodes CSVALGVKETQYF.